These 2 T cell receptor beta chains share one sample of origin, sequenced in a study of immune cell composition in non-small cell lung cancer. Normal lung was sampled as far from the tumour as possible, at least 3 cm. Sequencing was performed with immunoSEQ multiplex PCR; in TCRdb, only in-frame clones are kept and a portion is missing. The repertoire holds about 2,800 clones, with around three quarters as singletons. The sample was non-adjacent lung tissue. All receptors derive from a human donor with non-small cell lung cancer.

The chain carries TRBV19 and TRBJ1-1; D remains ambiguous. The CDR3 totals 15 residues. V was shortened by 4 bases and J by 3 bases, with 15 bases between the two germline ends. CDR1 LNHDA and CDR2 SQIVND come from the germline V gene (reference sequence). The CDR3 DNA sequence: TGTGCCAGTAGTAGAAAGGTCGGCGGGGACACTGAAGCTTTCTTT. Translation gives CASSRKVGGDTEAFF.

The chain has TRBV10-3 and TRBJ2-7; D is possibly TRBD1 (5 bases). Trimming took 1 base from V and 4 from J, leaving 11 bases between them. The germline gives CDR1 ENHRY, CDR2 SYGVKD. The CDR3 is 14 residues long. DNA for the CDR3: TGTGCCATCAGTGAGTTCCAGGGAAAGTACGAGCAGTACTTC. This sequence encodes CAISEFQGKYEQYF.